The 17 T cell receptor beta chains in this list originate from one sample, sequenced in a study of molecular identifiers for immune sequencing clone quantification. TCRdb reanalysed the PCR reads using MiXCR and keeps one entry per CDR3 protein. The sample includes 490,000 or so distinct CDR3 sequences, 25% of them seen just once. The sequenced sample was naive CD8+ T cells from blood, with Jurkat cell RNA spiked in. The subset is: FACS-sorted CD8+CD4-CCR7+CD45RA+ naive T cells. These receptors originate from a human donor in good health. Some libraries in this study had Jurkat cell RNA spiked in.

This clonotype was recorded a few times. This chain uses TRBV7-9 with TRBJ2-5; TRBD2 agrees at 7 bases. CDR3 length equals 12 residues. J lost 5 bases, V lost 6 bases, and 3 bases had no gene match. The germline V gene has CDR1 SEHNR and CDR2 FQNEAQ (reference sequence). CDR3 residues: CASRTLAETQYF. CDR3 coding DNA: TGTGCCAGCAGAACACTAGCGGAGACCCAGTACTTC.

Remarks on this clonotype: One end of the junction does not line up with germline, which may come from a read error. The chain is built from TRBV7-2 and TRBJ1-2; 9 bases map to TRBD1. Germline assignment: CDR1 SGHTA and CDR2 FQGNSA. The length of the CDR3 is 13 residues. The CDR3 nucleotides are TGTGCCAGCAGCTTAGATGGGACAGGGATTAGGGCCTTC. Residues: CASSLDGTGIRAF.

In this sample, this clonotype turned up a few times. The chain employs TRBV27 and TRBJ2-7; weak D call: TRBD2 (5 bases). This CDR3 has 16 amino acids. Germline lookup yields CDR1 MNHEY and CDR2 SMNVEV (reference sequence). The V end was cut by 4 bases, the J end by 2 bases, with 18 bases between. The CDR3 sequence: CASSSTFPAATYEQYF. Written as DNA, the CDR3 is TGTGCCAGCAGTTCCACCTTTCCAGCGGCGACCTACGAGCAGTACTTC.

This sequence joins TRBV24-1 and TRBJ2-5; 7 bases fit TRBD2. This CDR3 has 15 amino acids. V was clipped by 0 bases and J by 9 bases; unmatched bases: 9. Germline V gene lookup returns CDR1 KGHDR and CDR2 SFDVKD. The CDR3 region has the DNA TGTGCCACCAGTGATTTGTATCCTAGCGGAGGGGCCCAGTACTTC. This codes for CATSDLYPSGGAQYF.

This clonotype was seen ten or more times. Written as DNA, the CDR3 is TGCAGCGCAGGACAGGGGTCCCCCTACGAGCAGTACTTC. Protein product: CSAGQGSPYEQYF. The chain links TRBV29-1 to TRBJ2-7, with TRBD1 matching 9 bases. V shed 7 bases and J 2 bases; nucleotides not matched to a gene: 6. The CDR3 length is 13 residues. Per germline, CDR1 SQVTM and CDR2 ANQGSEA.

This clonotype was seen a handful of times. The rearrangement uses TRBV2 and TRBJ2-4; 7 nucleotides line up with TRBD1. J lost 7 bases, V lost 9 bases, and 6 bases had no gene match. This CDR3 has 12 residues. CDR1 SNHLY and CDR2 FYNNEI come from the germline V gene. CDR3: CASLTTGNIQYF. In DNA, the CDR3 is TGTGCCAGTTTAACGACAGGGAACATTCAGTACTTC.

This sequence joins TRBV15 and TRBJ2-1; no reliable D call. V was pared by 0 bases and J by 2 bases, with 14 bases between. Germline V lookup: CDR1 LNHNV, CDR2 YYDKDF (reference sequence). This CDR3 has 17 amino acids. CDR3 amino acids: CATSRDVELTPYNEQFF. CDR3 nucleotide sequence: TGTGCCACCAGCAGAGATGTGGAGTTGACGCCCTACAATGAGCAGTTCTTC.

Points on this clonotype: A junction end diverges from the germline sequence, so it may reflect a read error. V usage is TRBV12-3 or TRBV12-4 and J usage is TRBJ1-5; no clear D gene. This CDR3 comprises 12 residues. The CDR3 region has the DNA TGTGCCAGCAGTCTGTACAATCAGCCCCAGCGTTTT. This gives the protein CASSLYNQPQRF.

Of note for this clonotype: This clone may be a read error of a much larger clone one base away. This chain connects TRBV28 to TRBJ1-2, with 9 bases lining up with TRBD1. Trimming cost V 6 bases and J 4 bases; bases outside gene matches: 6. The germline V gene has CDR1 MDHEN and CDR2 SYDVKM. The CDR3 loop spans 14 amino acids. CDR3 residues: CASSYRGLGYGYTF. The CDR3, as DNA: TGTGCCAGCAGCTACAGGGGGCTAGGCTATGGCTACACCTTC.

The chain is built from TRBV7-2 and TRBJ1-5, with 8 bases lining up with TRBD1. Germline V lookup: CDR1 SGHTA, CDR2 FQGNSA. The trim removed 5 bases at V and 6 bases at J, leaving 21 bases unmatched. The CDR3 has 19 residues. The CDR3 nucleotides read TGTGCCAGCAGCCCAAACCCGCTTCAGGGGGCTCGAGGCAGTCAGCCCCAGCATTTT. This encodes CASSPNPLQGARGSQPQHF.

This clonotype has at least ten counts. This chain joins TRBV7-2 and TRBJ2-1, with 13 bases aligning to TRBD2. The CDR3 is 18 residues long. Germline V gene sequence: CDR1 SGHTA, CDR2 FQGNSA. With V trimmed by 0 bases and J by 6 bases, 8 bases remained unmatched. In DNA form, the CDR3 reads TGTGCCAGCAGCTTAGCGTATGTGGGACTAGCGGGAAGCAATGAGCAGTTCTTC. The encoded protein is CASSLAYVGLAGSNEQFF.

The V call is TRBV4-3, the J call TRBJ2-5; D might be TRBD1 or TRBD2, each matching 5 bases. In germline, CDR1 is LGHNA, CDR2 YSLEER. The CDR3 covers 15 residues. V gave up 1 base and J gave up 5 bases, with 14 bases separating them. This chain's CDR3 is CASSQGRGAVETQYF. CDR3 DNA sequence: TGCGCCAGCAGCCAAGGTAGAGGGGCGGTGGAGACCCAGTACTTC.

In regard to this clonotype: A single base separates this from a much larger clone, so it may be a read error. The chain is built from TRBV3-1 and TRBJ1-5; maybe TRBD1 (5 bases). The CDR3 has 15 residues. Germline values: CDR1 LGHDT, CDR2 YNNKEL (reference sequence). CDR3 protein: CGSSRGDFSNQPQHF. For the CDR3, the DNA is TGTGGCAGCAGCCGGGGGGACTTTAGCAATCAGCCCCAGCATTTT.

The chain joins TRBV27 to TRBJ1-6; D gene ambiguous. CDR1 and CDR2 (germline): MNHEY, SMNVEV (reference sequence). CDR3 length equals 13 residues. The V and J ends lost 4 bases and 5 bases respectively, with 6 bases between them. The CDR3 here is CASSYQHNSPLHF. In DNA form, the CDR3 reads TGTGCCAGCAGTTATCAGCATAATTCACCCCTCCACTTT.

In the case of this clonotype: Since a much larger clone is just one base distant, this may be a read error. The rearrangement joins TRBV7-4 to TRBJ2-7; D may correspond to TRBD1 or TRBD2 (5 bases each). The germline gives CDR1 SGHVT, CDR2 SQSDAQ. This CDR3 comprises 15 residues. This CDR3 is CASSLVGTEAYGQYF. As DNA, the CDR3 is TGTGCCAGCAGCTTAGTTGGGACGGAAGCCTACGGGCAGTACTTC.

This clonotype was seen only a few times. This chain connects TRBV4-3 to TRBJ1-2; 7 bases line up with TRBD1. V was pared by 10 bases and J by 3 bases, with 11 bases of the junction left unmatched. This CDR3 spans 14 amino acids. CDR1 and CDR2 from the germline V gene are LGHNA and YSLEER. CDR3 DNA sequence: TGCGCCACCAAAAATATCGGGACAGACTATGGCTACACCTTC. Translating it yields CATKNIGTDYGYTF.

Worth noting for this clonotype: A clone one base away is much larger, so this may be a read error. The chain combines TRBV29-1 with TRBJ1-1, with no clear D. Trimming stripped 7 bases from V and 3 bases from J, with 6 bases between. Germline CDR1 is SQVTM and CDR2 is ANQGSEA. The CDR3 covers 10 residues. CDR3 protein: CSAAHTEAFF. CDR3 bases: TGCAGCGCCGCCCACACTGAAGCTTTCTTT.